The present TCR beta chain was sequenced within a study of blood T cell repertoires in COVID-19. Study in general: T cells, B-cell-depleted T cells, or PBMCs supplied cDNA or gDNA.

Sequencing used immunoSEQ multiplex PCR; TCRdb keeps in-frame clones, though not all of them. The sample has over 150,000 clones, more than 70% seen once; the top ten hold roughly 2%. The length of the CDR3 is 17 residues. V lost 7 bases to trimming and J lost 3 bases; unmatched junction nucleotides: 16. Germline V gene sequence: CDR1 SNHLY, CDR2 FYNNEI. The sequencing sample was made of peripheral blood. The rearrangement uses TRBV2 and TRBJ2-7; 9 bases align to TRBD1. This TCR was recovered from a man aged 50-59 years who had recovered from COVID-19. CDR3 nucleotides: TGTGCCAGCACGCGACAGGGGGGCTCGACTGATAACTACGAGCAGTACTTC. Encoded protein: CASTRQGGSTDNYEQYF. Together with reference TRBV2 and TRBJ2-7, the CDR3 gives the full variable domain: EPEVTQTPSHQVTQMGQEVILRCVPISNHLYFYWYRQILGQKVEFLVSFYNNEISEKSEIFDDQFSVERPDGSNFTLKIRSTKLEDSAMYFCASTRQGGSTDNYEQYFGPGTRLTVT.